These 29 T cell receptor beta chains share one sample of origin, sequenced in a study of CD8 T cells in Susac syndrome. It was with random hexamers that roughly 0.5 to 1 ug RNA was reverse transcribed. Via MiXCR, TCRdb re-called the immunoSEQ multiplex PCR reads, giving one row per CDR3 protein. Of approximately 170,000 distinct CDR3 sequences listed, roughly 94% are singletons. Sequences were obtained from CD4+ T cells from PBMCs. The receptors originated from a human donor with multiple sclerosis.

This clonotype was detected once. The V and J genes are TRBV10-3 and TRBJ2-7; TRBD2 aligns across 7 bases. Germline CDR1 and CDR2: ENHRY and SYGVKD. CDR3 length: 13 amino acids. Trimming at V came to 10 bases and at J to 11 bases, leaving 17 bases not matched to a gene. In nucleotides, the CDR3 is TGTGCCACTAGGGAGGACCGCGGGGGAGCGGAGTACTTC. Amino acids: CATREDRGGAEYF.

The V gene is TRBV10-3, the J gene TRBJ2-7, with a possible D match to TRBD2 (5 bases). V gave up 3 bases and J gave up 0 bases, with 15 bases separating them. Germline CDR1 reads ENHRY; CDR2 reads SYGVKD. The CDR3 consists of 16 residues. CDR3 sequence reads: CAISDHIATSSYEQYF. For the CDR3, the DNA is TGTGCCATCAGTGACCACATAGCGACAAGCTCCTACGAGCAGTACTTC.

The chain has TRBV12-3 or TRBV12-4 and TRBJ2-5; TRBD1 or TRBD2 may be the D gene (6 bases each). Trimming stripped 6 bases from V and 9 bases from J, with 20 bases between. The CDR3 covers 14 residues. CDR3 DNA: TGTGCCAGCAGAAATACGGGGGCCACGGCGTCCCAGTACTTC. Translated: CASRNTGATASQYF.

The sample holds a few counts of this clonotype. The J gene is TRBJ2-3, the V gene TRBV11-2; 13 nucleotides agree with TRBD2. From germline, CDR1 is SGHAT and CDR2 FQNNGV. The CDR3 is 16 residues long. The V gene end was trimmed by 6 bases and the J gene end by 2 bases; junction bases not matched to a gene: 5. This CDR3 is CASRKGTSGNTDTQYF. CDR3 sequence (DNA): TGTGCCAGCAGAAAAGGGACTAGCGGGAACACAGATACGCAGTATTTT. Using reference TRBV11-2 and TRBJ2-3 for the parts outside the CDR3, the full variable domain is EAGVAQSPRYKIIEKRQSVAFWCNPISGHATLYWYQQILGQGPKLLIQFQNNGVVDDSQLPKDRFSAERLKGVDSTLKIQPAKLEDSAVYLCASRKGTSGNTDTQYFGPGTRLTVL.

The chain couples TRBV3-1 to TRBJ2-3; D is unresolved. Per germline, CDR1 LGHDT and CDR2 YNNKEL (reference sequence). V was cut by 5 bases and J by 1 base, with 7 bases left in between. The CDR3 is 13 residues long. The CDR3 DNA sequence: TGTGCCAGCAGCGCCCCTGGCACAGATACGCAGTATTTT. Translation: CASSAPGTDTQYF.

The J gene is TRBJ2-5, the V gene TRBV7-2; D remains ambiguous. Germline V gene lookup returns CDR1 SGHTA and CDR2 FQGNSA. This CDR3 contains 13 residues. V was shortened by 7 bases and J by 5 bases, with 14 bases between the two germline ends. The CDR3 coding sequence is TGTGCCAGCAAGGGAACGATGAGGGAGACCCAGTACTTC. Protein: CASKGTMRETQYF.

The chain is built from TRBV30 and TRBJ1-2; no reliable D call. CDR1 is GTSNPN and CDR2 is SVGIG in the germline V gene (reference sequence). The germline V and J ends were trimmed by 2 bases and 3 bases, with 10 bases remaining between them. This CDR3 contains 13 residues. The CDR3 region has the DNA TGTGCCTGGAGTAACAGCCCTCACTATGGCTACACCTTC. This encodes CAWSNSPHYGYTF.

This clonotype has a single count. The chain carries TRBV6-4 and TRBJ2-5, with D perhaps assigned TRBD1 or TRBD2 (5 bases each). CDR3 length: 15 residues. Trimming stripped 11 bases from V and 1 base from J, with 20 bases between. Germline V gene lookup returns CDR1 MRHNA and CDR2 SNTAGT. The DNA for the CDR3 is TGTGCCCCAACGGTCAGCTGGGGGACCCAAGAGACCCAGTACTTC. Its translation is CAPTVSWGTQETQYF.

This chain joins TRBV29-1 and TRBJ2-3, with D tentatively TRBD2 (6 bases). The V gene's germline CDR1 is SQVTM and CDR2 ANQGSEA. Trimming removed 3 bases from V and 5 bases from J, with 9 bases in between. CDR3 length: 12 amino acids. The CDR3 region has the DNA TGCAGCGTTGATGGTAGCGGAGATACGCAGTATTTT. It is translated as CSVDGSGDTQYF.

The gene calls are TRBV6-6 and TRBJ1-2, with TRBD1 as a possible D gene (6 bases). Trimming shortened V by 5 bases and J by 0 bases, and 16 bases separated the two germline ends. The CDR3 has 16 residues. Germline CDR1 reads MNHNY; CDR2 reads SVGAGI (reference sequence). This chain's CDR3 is CASSRIQGSPNYGYTF. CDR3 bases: TGTGCCAGCAGTCGAATACAGGGAAGTCCTAACTATGGCTACACCTTC.

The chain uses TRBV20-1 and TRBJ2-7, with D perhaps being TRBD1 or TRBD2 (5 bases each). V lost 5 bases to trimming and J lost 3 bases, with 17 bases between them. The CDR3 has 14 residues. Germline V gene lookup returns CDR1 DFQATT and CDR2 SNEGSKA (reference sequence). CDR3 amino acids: CSAGAGRVHYEQYF. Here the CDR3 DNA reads TGCAGTGCTGGGGCGGGCAGGGTTCACTACGAGCAGTACTTC.

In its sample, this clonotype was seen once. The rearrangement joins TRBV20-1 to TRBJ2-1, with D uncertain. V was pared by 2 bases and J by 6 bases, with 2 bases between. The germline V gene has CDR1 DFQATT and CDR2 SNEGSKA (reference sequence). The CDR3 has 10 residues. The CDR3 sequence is CSARFNEQFF. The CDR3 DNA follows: TGCAGTGCTAGATTCAATGAGCAGTTCTTC.

The CDR3 protein is CACSPNRETQYF. CDR3 nucleotide sequence: TGCGCCTGTTCGCCGAACCGGGAGACCCAGTACTTC. The V call is TRBV5-1, the J call TRBJ2-5; no clear D. The CDR3 length is 12 residues. The V end lost 10 bases, the J end lost 5 bases, and 15 bases lay between the germline ends. Germline CDR1 and CDR2: SGHRS and YFSETQ.

The CDR3 DNA reads as TGCAGTGCTATTCGGGACACAGGACAGGAACCCCAGCATTTT. Encoded protein: CSAIRDTGQEPQHF. The chain links TRBV20-1 to TRBJ1-5, with 7 nucleotides matching TRBD1. The V gene end was trimmed by 4 bases and the J gene end by 10 bases; junction bases not matched to a gene: 13. The CDR3 extends over 14 amino acids. Germline V gives CDR1 DFQATT, CDR2 SNEGSKA (reference sequence).

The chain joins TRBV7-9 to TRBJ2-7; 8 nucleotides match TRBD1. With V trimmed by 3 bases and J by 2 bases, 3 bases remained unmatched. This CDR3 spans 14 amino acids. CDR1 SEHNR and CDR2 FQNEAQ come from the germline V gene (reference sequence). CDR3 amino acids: CASSFGQGTYEQYF. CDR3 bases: TGTGCCAGCAGCTTTGGACAGGGAACCTACGAGCAGTACTTC.

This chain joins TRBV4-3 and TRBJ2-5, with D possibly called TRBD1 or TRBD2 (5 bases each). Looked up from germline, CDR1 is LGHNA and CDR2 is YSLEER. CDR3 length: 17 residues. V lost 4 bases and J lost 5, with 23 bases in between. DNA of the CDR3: TGCGCCAGCAGCCCCGCACTCCGGGACCTGCACGGGGAGACCCAGTACTTC. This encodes CASSPALRDLHGETQYF.

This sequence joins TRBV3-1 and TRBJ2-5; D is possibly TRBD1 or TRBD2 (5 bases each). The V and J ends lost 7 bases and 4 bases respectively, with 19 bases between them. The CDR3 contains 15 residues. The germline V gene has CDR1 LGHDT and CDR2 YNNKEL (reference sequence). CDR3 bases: TGTGCCAGCACCGAGAGGGGCTGGGAGCGAGAGACCCAGTACTTC. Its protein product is CASTERGWERETQYF.

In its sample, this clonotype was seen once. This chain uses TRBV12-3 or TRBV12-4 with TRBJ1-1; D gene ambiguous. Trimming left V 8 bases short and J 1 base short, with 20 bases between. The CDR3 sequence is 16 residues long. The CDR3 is CASQRGRSPTNTEAFF. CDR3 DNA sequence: TGTGCCAGCCAACGAGGTCGAAGCCCCACGAACACTGAAGCTTTCTTT.

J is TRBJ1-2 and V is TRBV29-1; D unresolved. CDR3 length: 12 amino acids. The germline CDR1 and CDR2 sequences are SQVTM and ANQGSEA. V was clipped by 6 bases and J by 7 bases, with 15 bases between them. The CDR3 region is CSVTGNLGGYTF. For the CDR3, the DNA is TGCAGCGTCACCGGGAACCTTGGTGGCTACACCTTC.

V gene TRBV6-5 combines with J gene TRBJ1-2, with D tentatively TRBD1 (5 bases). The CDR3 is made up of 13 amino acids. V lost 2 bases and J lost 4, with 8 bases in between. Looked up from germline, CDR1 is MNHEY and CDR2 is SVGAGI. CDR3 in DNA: TGTGCCAGCAGTTACGAGGGGCTCTATGGCTACACCTTC. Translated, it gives CASSYEGLYGYTF.

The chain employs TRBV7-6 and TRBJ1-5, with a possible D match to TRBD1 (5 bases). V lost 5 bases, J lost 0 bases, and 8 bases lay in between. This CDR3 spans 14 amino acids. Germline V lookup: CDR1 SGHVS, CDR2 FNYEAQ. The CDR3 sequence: CASSRGGSNQPQHF. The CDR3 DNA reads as TGTGCCAGCAGCCGGGGCGGTAGCAATCAGCCCCAGCATTTT.

The chain's CDR3 is CASIAGVTDTQYF. The CDR3 nucleotides read TGTGCCAGCATAGCGGGAGTTACCGATACGCAGTATTTT. This sequence joins TRBV28 and TRBJ2-3, with TRBD2 matching over 9 bases. V lost 7 bases to trimming and J lost 6 bases; unmatched junction nucleotides: 5. CDR3 length: 13 amino acids. Germline loops: CDR1 MDHEN, CDR2 SYDVKM.

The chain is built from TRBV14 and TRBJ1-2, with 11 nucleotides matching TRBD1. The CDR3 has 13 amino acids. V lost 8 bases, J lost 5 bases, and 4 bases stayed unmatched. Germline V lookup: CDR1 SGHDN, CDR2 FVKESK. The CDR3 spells CASSGTGGYGYTF. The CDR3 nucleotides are TGTGCCAGCTCCGGGACAGGGGGGTATGGCTACACCTTC.

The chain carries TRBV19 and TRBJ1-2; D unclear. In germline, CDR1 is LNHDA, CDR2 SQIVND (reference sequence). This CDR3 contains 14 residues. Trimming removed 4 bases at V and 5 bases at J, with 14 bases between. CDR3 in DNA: TGTGCCAGTAGTAGCCTGCCGGGCCCGTATGGCTACACCTTC. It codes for CASSSLPGPYGYTF.

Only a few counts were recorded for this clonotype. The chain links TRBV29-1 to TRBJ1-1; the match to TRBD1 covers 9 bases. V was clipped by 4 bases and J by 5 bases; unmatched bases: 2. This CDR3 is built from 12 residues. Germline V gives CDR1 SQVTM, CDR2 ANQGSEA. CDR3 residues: CSVGTGETEAFF. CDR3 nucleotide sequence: TGCAGCGTTGGGACAGGGGAGACTGAAGCTTTCTTT.

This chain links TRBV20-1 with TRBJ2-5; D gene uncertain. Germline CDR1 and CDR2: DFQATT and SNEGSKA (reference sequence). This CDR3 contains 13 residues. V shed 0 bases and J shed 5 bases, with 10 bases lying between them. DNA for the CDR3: TGCAGTGCTAGAGAGAGGTCACCGGAGACCCAGTACTTC. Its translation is CSARERSPETQYF.

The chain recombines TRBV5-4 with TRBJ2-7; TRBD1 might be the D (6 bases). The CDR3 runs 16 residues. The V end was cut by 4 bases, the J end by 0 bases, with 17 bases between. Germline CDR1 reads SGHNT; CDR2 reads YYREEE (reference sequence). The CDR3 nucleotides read TGTGCCAGCAGCCTCAGGGGTGGCCGTACCTCCTACGAGCAGTACTTC. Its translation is CASSLRGGRTSYEQYF.

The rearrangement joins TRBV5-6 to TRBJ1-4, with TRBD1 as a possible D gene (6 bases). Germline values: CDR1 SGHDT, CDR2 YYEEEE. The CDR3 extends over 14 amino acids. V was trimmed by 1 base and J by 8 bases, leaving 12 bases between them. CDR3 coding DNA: TGTGCCAGCAGCTTGTTTAGGGGACACGAAAAACTGTTTTTT. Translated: CASSLFRGHEKLFF.

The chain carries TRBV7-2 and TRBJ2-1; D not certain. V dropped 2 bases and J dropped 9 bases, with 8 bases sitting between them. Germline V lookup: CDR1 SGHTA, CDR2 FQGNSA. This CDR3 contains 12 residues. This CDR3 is CASSLNTREQFF. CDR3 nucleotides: TGTGCCAGCAGCTTAAATACTCGTGAGCAGTTCTTC. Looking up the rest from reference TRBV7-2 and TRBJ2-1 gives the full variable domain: GAGVSQSPSNKVTEKGKDVELRCDPISGHTALYWYRQSLGQGLEFLIYFQGNSAPDKSGLPSDRFSAERTGGSVSTLTIQRTQQEDSAVYLCASSLNTREQFFGPGTRLTVL.